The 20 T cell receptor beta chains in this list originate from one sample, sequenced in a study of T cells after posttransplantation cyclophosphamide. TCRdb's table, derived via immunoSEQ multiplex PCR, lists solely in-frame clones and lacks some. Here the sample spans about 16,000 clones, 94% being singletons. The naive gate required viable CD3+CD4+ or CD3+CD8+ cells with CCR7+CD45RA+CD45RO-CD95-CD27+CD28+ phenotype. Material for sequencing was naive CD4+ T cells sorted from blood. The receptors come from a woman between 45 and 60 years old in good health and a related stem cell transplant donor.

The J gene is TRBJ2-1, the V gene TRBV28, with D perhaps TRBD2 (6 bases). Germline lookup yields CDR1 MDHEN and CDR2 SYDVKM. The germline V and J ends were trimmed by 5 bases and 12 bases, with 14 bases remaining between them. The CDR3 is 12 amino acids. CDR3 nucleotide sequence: TGTGCCAGCAGTCAACGTTTGGGGGGGCAGTTCTTC. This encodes CASSQRLGGQFF.

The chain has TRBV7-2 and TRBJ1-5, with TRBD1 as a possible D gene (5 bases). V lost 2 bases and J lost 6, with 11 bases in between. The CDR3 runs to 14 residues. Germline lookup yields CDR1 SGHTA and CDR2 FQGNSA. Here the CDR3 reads CASSLRGEAQPQHF. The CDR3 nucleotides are TGTGCCAGCAGCTTACGGGGGGAGGCTCAGCCCCAGCATTTT.

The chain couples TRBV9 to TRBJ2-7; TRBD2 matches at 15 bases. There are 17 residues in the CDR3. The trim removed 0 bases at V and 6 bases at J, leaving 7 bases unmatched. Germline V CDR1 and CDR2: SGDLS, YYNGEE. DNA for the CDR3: TGTGCCAGCAGCGTAGGGGGACTAGCGGGAGGCCTAAGCGAGCAGTACTTC. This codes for CASSVGGLAGGLSEQYF.

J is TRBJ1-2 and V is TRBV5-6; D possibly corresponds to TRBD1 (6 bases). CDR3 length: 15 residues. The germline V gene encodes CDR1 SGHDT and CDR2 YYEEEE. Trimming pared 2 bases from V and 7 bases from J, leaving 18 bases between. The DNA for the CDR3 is TGTGCCAGCAGCTTTCCCGCGCAGGGGAGGGGTGGCTACACCTTC. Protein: CASSFPAQGRGGYTF. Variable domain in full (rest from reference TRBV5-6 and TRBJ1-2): DAGVTQSPTHLIKTRGQQVTLRCSPKSGHDTVSWYQQALGQGPQFIFQYYEEEERQRGNFPDRFSGHQFPNYSSELNVNALLLGDSALYLCASSFPAQGRGGYTFGSGTRLTVV.

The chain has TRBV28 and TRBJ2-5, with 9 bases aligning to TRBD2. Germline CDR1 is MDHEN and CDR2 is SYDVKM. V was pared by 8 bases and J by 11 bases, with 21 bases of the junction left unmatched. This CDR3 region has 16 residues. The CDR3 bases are TGTGCCAGCTCTGTAAATTGGGCCGGGACTAGCATTATTCAGTACTTC. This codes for CASSVNWAGTSIIQYF.

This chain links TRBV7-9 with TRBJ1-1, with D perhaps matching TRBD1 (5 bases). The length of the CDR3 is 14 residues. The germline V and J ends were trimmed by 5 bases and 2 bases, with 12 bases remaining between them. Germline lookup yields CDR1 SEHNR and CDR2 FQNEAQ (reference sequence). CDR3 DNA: TGTGCCAGCAGCCTCATGACAGTTAACACTGAAGCTTTCTTT. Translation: CASSLMTVNTEAFF.

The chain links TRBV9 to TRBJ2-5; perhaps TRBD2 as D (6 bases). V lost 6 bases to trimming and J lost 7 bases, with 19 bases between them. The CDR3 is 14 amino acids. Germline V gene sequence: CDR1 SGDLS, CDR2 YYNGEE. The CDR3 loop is CASNTDGGLRTQYF. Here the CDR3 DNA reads TGTGCCAGCAACACCGACGGGGGACTCCGGACCCAGTACTTC.

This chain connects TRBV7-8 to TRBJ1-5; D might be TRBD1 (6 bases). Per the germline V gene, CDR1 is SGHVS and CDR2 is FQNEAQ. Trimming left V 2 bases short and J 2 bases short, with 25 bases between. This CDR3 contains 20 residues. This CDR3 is CASSLYLGGGAADGNQPQHF. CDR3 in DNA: TGTGCCAGCAGCTTATATTTAGGGGGGGGAGCTGCGGATGGCAATCAGCCCCAGCATTTT.

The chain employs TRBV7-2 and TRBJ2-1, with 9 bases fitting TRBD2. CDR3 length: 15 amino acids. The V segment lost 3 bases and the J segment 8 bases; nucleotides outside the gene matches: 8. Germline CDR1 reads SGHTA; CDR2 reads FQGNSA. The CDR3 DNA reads TGTGCCAGCAGCTTTTTGGCGGGGGGGGTAGATGAGCAGTTCTTC. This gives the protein CASSFLAGGVDEQFF.

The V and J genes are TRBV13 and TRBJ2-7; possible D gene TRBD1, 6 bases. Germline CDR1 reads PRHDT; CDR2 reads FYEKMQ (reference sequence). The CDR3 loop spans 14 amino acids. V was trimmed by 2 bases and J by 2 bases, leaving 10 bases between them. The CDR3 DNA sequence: TGTGCCAGCAGCTTAACCCGGACAGCCTACGAGCAGTACTTC. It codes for CASSLTRTAYEQYF.

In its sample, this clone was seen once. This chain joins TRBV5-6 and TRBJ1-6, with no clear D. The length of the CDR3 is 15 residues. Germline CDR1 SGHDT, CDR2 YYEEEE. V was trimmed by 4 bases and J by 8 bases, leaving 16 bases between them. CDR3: CASSITAPSHSPLHF. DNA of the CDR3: TGTGCCAGCAGCATTACAGCCCCTTCCCATTCACCCCTCCACTTT.

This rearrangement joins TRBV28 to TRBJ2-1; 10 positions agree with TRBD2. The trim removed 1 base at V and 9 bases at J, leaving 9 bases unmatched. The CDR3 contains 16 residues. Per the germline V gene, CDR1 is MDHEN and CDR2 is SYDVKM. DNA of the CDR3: TGTGCCAGCAGTTTATTCCCCGGACTAGCGGTGGGTGAGCAGTTCTTC. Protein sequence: CASSLFPGLAVGEQFF. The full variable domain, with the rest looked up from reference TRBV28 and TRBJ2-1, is DVKVTQSSRYLVKRTGEKVFLECVQDMDHENMFWYRQDPGLGLRLIYFSYDVKMKEKGDIPEGYSVSREKKERFSLILESASTNQTSMYLCASSLFPGLAVGEQFFGPGTRLTVL.

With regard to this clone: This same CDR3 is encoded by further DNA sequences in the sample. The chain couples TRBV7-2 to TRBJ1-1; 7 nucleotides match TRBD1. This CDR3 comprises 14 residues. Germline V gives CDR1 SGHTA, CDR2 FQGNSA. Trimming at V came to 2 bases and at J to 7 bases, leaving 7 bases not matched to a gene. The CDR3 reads CASSLRGQASEAFF. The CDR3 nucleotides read TGTGCCAGCAGCTTAAGAGGACAGGCGAGTGAAGCTTTCTTT.

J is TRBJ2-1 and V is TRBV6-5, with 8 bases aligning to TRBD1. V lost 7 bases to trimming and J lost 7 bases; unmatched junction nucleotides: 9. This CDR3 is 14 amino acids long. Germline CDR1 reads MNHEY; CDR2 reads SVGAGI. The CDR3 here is CASIQDRGRNEQFF. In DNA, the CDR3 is TGTGCCAGCATTCAAGACAGGGGCAGGAATGAGCAGTTCTTC.

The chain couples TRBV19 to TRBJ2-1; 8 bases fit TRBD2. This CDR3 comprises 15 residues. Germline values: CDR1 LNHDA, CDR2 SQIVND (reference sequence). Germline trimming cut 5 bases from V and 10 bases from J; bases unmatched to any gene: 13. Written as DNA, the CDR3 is TGTGCCAGTAGTGCGCCGGGACTAGGGGGGGCCGAGCAGTTCTTC. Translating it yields CASSAPGLGGAEQFF.

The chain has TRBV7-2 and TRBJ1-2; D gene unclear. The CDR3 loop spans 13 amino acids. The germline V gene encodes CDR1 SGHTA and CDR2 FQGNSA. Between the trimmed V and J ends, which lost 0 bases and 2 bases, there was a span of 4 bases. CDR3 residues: CASSLARNYGYTF. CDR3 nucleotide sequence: TGTGCCAGCAGCTTAGCCCGGAACTATGGCTACACCTTC.

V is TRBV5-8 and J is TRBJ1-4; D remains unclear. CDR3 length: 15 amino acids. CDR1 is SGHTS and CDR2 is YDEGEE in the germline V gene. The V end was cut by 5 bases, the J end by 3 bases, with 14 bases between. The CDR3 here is CASSPPIEANEKLFF. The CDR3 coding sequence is TGTGCCAGCAGTCCTCCGATTGAGGCTAATGAAAAACTGTTTTTT.

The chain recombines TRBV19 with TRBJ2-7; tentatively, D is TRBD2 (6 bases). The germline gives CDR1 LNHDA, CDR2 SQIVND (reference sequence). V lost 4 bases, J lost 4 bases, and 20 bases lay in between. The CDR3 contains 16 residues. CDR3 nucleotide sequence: TGTGCCAGTAGTAGAAGTACCCGGGACTTTAATTACGAGCAGTACTTC. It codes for CASSRSTRDFNYEQYF. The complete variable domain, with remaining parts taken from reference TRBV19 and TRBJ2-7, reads DGGITQSPKYLFRKEGQNVTLSCEQNLNHDAMYWYRQDPGQGLRLIYYSQIVNDFQKGDIAEGYSVSREKKESFPLTVTSAQKNPTAFYLCASSRSTRDFNYEQYFGPGTRLTVT.

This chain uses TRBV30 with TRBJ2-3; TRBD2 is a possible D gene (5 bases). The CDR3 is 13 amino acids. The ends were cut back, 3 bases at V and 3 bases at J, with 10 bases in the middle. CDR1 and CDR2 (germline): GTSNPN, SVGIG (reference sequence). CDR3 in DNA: TGTGCCTGGAGCACCCAGCGGACAGATACGCAGTATTTT. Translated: CAWSTQRTDTQYF.

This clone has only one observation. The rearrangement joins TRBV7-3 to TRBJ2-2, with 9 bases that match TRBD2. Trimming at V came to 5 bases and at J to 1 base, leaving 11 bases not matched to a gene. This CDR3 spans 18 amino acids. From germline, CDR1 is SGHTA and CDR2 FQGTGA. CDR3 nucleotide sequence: TGTGCCAGCAGCCTTCATACTTTTAGCGGGGGGAACACCGGGGAGCTGTTTTTT. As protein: CASSLHTFSGGNTGELFF.